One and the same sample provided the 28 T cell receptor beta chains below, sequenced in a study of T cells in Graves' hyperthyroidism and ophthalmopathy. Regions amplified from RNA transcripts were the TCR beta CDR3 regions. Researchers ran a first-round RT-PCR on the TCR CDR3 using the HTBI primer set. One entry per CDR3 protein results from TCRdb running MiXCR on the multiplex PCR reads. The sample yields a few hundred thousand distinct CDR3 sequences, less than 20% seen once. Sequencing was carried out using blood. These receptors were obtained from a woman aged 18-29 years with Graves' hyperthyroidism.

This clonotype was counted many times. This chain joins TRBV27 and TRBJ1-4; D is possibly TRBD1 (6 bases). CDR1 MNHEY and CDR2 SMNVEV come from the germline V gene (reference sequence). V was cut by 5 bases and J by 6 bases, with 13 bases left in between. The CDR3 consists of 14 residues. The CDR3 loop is CASSPSGAHEKLFF. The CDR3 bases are TGTGCCAGCAGTCCCTCAGGGGCTCATGAAAAACTGTTTTTT.

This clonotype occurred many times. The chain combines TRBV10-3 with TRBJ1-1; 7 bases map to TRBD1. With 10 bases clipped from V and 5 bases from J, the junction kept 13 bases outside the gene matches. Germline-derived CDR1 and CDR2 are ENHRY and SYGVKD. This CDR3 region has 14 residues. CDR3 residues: CATQGGTAGTEAFF. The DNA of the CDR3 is TGTGCCACTCAGGGAGGGACAGCCGGAACTGAAGCTTTCTTT.

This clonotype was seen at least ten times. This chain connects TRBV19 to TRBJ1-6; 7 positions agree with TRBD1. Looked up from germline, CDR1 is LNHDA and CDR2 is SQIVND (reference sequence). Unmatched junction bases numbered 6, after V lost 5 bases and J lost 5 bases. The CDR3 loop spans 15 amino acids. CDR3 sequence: CASSQLGQNNSPLHF. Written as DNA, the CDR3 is TGTGCCAGTAGTCAATTGGGACAGAATAATTCACCCCTCCACTTT.

CDR3 sequence reads: CAISESSYGANVLTF. DNA for the CDR3: TGTGCCATCAGTGAGTCGTCGTATGGGGCCAACGTCCTGACTTTC. The V call is TRBV10-3, the J call TRBJ2-6; D is undetermined. The CDR3 has 15 amino acids. The germline gives CDR1 ENHRY, CDR2 SYGVKD. V dropped 0 bases and J dropped 3 bases, with 6 bases sitting between them.

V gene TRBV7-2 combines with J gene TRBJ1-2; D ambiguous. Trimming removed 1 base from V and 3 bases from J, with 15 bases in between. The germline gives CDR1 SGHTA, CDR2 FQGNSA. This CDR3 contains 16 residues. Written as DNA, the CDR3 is TGTGCCAGCAGCTTAGTTGACCGCCTTTCGCACTATGGCTACACCTTC. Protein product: CASSLVDRLSHYGYTF.

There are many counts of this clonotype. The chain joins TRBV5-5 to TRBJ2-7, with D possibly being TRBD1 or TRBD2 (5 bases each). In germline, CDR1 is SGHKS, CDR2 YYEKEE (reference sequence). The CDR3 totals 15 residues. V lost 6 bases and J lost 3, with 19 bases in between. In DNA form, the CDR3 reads TGTGCCAGCATCCCTGGGAGTGGGGCGAACTACGAGCAGTACTTC. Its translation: CASIPGSGANYEQYF. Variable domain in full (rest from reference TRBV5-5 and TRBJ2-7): DAGVTQSPTHLIKTRGQQVTLRCSPISGHKSVSWYQQVLGQGPQFIFQYYEKEERGRGNFPDRFSARQFPNYSSELNVNALLLGDSALYLCASIPGSGANYEQYFGPGTRLTVT.

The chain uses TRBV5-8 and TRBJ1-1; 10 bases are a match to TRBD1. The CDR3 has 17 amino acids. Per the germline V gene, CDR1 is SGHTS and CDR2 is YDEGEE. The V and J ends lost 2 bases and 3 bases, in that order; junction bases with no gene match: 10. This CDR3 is CASSLLTGGRAYTEAFF. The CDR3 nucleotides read TGTGCCAGCAGCTTATTGACAGGGGGCCGTGCGTACACTGAAGCTTTCTTT.

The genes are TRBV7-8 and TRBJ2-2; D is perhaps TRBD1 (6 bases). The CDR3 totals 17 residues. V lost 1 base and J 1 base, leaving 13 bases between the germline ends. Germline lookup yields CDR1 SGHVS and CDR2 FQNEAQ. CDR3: CASSLVWLDRNTGELFF. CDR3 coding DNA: TGTGCCAGCAGCTTAGTTTGGTTGGACAGGAACACCGGGGAGCTGTTTTTT. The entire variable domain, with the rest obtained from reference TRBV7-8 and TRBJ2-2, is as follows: GAGVSQSPRYKVAKRGQDVALRCDPISGHVSLFWYQQALGQGPEFLTYFQNEAQLDKSGLPSDRFFAERPEGSVSTLKIQRTQQEDSAVYLCASSLVWLDRNTGELFFGEGSRLTVL.

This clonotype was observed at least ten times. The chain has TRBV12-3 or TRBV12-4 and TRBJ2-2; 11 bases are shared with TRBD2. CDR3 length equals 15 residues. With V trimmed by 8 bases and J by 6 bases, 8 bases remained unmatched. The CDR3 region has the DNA TGTGCCAGCGGAACTAGCGGGAGTATATCCGGGGAGCTGTTTTTT. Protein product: CASGTSGSISGELFF.

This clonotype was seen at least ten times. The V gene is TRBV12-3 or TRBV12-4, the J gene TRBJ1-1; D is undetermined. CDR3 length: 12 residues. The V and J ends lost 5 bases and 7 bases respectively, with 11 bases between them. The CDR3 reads CASSPLTREAFF. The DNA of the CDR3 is TGTGCCAGCAGTCCATTGACACGTGAAGCTTTCTTT.

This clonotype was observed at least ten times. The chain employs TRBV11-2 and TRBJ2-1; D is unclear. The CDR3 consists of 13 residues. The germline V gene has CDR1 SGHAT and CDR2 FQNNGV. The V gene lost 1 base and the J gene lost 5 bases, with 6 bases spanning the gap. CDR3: CASSLGRHNEQFF. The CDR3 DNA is TGTGCCAGCAGCTTAGGGCGTCACAATGAGCAGTTCTTC.

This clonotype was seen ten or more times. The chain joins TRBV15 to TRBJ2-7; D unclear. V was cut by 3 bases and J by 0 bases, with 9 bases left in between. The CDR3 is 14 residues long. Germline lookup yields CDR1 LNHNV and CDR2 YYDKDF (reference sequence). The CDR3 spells CATSRRGTSYEQYF. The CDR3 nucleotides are TGTGCCACCAGCAGGAGAGGTACCTCCTACGAGCAGTACTTC.

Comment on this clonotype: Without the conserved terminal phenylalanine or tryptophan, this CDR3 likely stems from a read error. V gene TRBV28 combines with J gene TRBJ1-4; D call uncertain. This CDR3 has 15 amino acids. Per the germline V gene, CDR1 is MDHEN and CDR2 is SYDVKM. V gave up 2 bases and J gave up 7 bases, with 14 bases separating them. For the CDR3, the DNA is TGTGCCAGCAGTTTAGAGAGGGTCGGCGGTGAAAAACTGTTTCTT. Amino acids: CASSLERVGGEKLFL.

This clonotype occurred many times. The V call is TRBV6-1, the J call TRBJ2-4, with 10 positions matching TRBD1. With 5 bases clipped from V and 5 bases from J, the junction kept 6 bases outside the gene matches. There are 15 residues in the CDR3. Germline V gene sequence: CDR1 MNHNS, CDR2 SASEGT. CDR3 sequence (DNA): TGTGCCAGCAGTTCGGGGACAGGGGTCCAAAACATTCAGTACTTC. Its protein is CASSSGTGVQNIQYF.

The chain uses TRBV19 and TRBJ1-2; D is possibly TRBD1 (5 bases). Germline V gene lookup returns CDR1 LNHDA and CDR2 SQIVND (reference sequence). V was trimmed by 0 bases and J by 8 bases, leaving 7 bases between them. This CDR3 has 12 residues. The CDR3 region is CASSIEGEGYTF. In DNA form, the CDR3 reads TGTGCCAGTAGTATAGAGGGGGAAGGCTACACCTTC.

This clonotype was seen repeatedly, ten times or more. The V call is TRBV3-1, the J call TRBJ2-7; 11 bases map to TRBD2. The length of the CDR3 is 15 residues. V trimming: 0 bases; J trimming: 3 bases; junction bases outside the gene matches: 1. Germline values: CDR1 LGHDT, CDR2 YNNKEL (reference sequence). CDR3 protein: CASSQEGTSGYEQYF. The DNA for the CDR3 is TGTGCCAGCAGCCAAGAGGGGACTAGCGGCTACGAGCAGTACTTC.

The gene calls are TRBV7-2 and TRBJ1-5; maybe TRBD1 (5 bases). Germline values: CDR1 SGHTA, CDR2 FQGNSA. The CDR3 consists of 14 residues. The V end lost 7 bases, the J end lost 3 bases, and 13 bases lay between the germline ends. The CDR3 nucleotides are TGTGCCAGCAACCCCCAGGGTTACAATCAGCCCCAGCATTTT. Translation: CASNPQGYNQPQHF.

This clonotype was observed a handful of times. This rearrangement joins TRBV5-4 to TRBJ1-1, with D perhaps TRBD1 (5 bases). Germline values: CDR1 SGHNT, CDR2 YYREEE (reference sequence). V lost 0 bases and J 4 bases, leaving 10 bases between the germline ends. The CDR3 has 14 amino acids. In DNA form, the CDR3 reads TGTGCCAGCAGCTTGGATAAAGGGGCCACTGAAGCTTTCTTT. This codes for CASSLDKGATEAFF.

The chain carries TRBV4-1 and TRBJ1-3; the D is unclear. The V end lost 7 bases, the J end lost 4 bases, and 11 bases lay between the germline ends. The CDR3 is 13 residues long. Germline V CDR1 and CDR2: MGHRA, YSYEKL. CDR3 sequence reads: CASTPLPGNTIYF. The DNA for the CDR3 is TGCGCCAGCACCCCACTCCCGGGAAACACCATATATTTT.

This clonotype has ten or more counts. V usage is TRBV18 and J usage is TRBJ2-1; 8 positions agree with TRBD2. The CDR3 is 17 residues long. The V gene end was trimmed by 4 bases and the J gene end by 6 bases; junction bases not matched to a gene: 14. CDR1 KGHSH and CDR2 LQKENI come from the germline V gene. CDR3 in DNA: TGTGCCAGCTCACACAGCCTGCTGGGACTAGAGGCCAATGAGCAGTTCTTC. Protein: CASSHSLLGLEANEQFF.

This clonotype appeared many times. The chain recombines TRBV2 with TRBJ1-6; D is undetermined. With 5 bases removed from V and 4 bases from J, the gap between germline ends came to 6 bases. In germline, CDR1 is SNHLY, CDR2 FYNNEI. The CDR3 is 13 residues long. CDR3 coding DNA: TGTGCCAGCAGTAGGGCTTATAATTCACCCCTCCACTTT. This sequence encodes CASSRAYNSPLHF.

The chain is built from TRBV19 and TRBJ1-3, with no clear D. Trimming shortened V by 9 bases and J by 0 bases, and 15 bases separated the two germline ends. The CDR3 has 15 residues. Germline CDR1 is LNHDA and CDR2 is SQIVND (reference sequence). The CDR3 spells CASKKGLYSGNTIYF. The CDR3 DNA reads TGTGCCAGCAAAAAGGGCCTCTACTCTGGAAACACCATATATTTT.

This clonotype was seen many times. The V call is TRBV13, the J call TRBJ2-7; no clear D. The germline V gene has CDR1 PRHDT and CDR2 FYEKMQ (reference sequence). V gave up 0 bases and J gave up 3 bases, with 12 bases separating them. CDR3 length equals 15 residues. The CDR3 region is CASSLGGKAFYEQYF. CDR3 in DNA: TGTGCCAGCAGCTTAGGGGGGAAAGCCTTCTACGAGCAGTACTTC.

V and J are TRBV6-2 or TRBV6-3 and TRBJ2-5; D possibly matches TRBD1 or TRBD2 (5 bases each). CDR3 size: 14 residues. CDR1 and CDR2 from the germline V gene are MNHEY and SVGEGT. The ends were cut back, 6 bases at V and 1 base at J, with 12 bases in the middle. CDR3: CASRTSGTQETQYF. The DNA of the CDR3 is TGTGCCAGCAGAACGTCAGGGACCCAAGAGACCCAGTACTTC.

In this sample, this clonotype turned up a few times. CDR3 bases: TGTGCCAGCAGTCGTGCATTGAATTCACCCCTCCACTTT. Amino acid sequence: CASSRALNSPLHF. The chain is built from TRBV14 and TRBJ1-6; D is uncertain. V was pared by 6 bases and J by 7 bases, with 10 bases between. The CDR3 is 13 amino acids. In germline, CDR1 is SGHDN, CDR2 FVKESK. Full variable domain (remainder filled in from reference TRBV14 and TRBJ1-6): EAGVTQFPSHSVIEKGQTVTLRCDPISGHDNLYWYRRVMGKEIKFLLHFVKESKQDESGMPNNRFLAERTGGTYSTLKVQPAELEDSGVYFCASSRALNSPLHFGNGTRLTVT.

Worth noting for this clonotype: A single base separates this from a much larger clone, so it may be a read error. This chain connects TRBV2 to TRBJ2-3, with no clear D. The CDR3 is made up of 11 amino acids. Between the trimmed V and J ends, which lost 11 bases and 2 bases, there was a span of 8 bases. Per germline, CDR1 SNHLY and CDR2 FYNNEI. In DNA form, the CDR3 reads TGTGCCGGCACCACCACAGATACGCAGTATTTT. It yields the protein CAGTTTDTQYF.

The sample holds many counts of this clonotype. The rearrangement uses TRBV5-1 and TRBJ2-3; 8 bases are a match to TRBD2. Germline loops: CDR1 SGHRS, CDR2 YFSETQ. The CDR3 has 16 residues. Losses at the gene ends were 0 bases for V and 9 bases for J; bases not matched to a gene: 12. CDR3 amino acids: CASSLDPGGVPGTQYF. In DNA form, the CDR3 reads TGCGCCAGCAGCTTGGACCCGGGAGGGGTTCCAGGGACGCAGTATTTT.

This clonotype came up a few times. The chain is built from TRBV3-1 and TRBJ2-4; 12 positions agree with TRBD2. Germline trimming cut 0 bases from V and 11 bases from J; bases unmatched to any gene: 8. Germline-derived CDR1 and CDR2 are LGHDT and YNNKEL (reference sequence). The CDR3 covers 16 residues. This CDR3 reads CASSQEYSTSGGVQYF. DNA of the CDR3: TGTGCCAGCAGCCAAGAATATTCGACTAGCGGGGGCGTTCAGTACTTC.